Below, 30 T cell receptor beta chains from the same sample are listed, as sequenced in a study of a mutant IDH1 vaccine in newly diagnosed glioma. This table comes from immunoSEQ multiplex PCR, and its TCRdb copy is limited to in-frame clones, with some not included. This repertoire shows 30,000 to 40,000 clones, about four fifths found once; its top ten account for about 9.4%. Stated time point: baseline, week 1 (first vaccination visit). Treatment defined: pre-vaccination baseline after standard-of-care therapy. The sequences come from peripheral blood mononuclear cells (PBMCs), collected from a glioma patient treated with radiotherapy, temozolomide or both. All receptors come from a man aged 50-60 years with glioma. Some clones in this sample may be carry-over from other donors' samples.

This clone is labeled as medium-sized. The rearrangement joins TRBV28 to TRBJ2-1, with 10 bases aligning to TRBD2. The V segment lost 4 bases and the J segment 7 bases; nucleotides outside the gene matches: 7. The CDR3 sequence is 15 residues long. Germline CDR1 and CDR2: MDHEN and SYDVKM. CDR3 sequence: CASSSSGGVSNEQFF. Written as DNA, the CDR3 is TGTGCCAGCAGTTCGAGCGGGGGGGTTTCGAATGAGCAGTTCTTC.

The rearrangement joins TRBV5-4 to TRBJ1-2, with D possibly TRBD1 on 5 matching bases. The CDR3 contains 13 residues. The germline gives CDR1 SGHNT, CDR2 YYREEE (reference sequence). V was cut by 0 bases and J by 2 bases, with 5 bases left in between. The CDR3 spells CASSLDRNYGYTF. The DNA of the CDR3 is TGTGCCAGCAGCTTGGACAGGAACTATGGCTACACCTTC.

V usage is TRBV30 and J usage is TRBJ1-3, with a tentative D call TRBD1 (5 bases). The germline V gene has CDR1 GTSNPN and CDR2 SVGIG (reference sequence). The length of the CDR3 is 14 residues. Trimming removed 4 bases from V and 4 bases from J, with 14 bases in between. DNA of the CDR3: TGTGCCTGGACTCGGGGGGGGAAGGGAAACACCATATATTTT. The encoded protein is CAWTRGGKGNTIYF.

The rearrangement links TRBV18 to TRBJ1-2; D gene unclear. The CDR3 runs to 12 residues. The germline CDR1 and CDR2 sequences are KGHSH and LQKENI. Trimming took 0 bases from V and 8 from J, leaving 7 bases between them. The CDR3 protein is CASSPPVGGYTF. CDR3 coding DNA: TGTGCCAGCTCACCACCCGTTGGGGGCTACACCTTC. Based on the CDR3 plus reference TRBV18 and TRBJ1-2, the full variable domain is NAGVMQNPRHLVRRRGQEARLRCSPMKGHSHVYWYRQLPEEGLKFMVYLQKENIIDESGMPKERFSAEFPKEGPSILRIQQVVRGDSAAYFCASSPPVGGYTFGSGTRLTVV.

The genes are TRBV6-5 and TRBJ2-7, with 11 bases matching TRBD2. Germline-derived CDR1 and CDR2 are MNHEY and SVGAGI. V lost 6 bases, J lost 7 bases, and 8 bases stayed unmatched. The CDR3 runs to 14 residues. The chain's CDR3 is CASRSTGTSGEQYF. The CDR3 nucleotides are TGTGCCAGCAGATCGACCGGGACTAGCGGAGAGCAGTACTTC.

The chain recombines TRBV5-1 with TRBJ2-5, with TRBD2 matching 14 bases. The ends lost 0 bases at V and 3 bases at J; junction bases unmatched: 1. This CDR3 has 16 amino acids. Germline loops: CDR1 SGHRS, CDR2 YFSETQ. In nucleotides, the CDR3 is TGCGCCAGCAGCTTGGAGACTAGCGGGAGGGAAGAGACCCAGTACTTC. It translates to CASSLETSGREETQYF.

The genes are TRBV5-6 and TRBJ2-4; no reliable D call. There are 16 residues in the CDR3. Germline V gene lookup returns CDR1 SGHDT and CDR2 YYEEEE. With 4 bases removed from V and 1 base from J, the gap between germline ends came to 15 bases. The CDR3 nucleotides are TGTGCCAGCAGCCTTAGGGTGATGATGGCCAAAAACATTCAGTACTTC. Amino acid sequence: CASSLRVMMAKNIQYF.

The gene calls are TRBV7-9 and TRBJ1-5; D not resolved. Trimming pared 5 bases from V and 5 bases from J, leaving 10 bases between. Per germline, CDR1 SEHNR and CDR2 FQNEAQ (reference sequence). CDR3 length equals 13 residues. CDR3 in DNA: TGTGCCAGCAGCCCATCCCTCCATCAGCCCCAGCATTTT. The encoded protein is CASSPSLHQPQHF.

The V gene is TRBV29-1, the J gene TRBJ2-2; D not certain. The length of the CDR3 is 13 residues. Germline CDR1 reads SQVTM; CDR2 reads ANQGSEA. Trimming removed 5 bases at V and 6 bases at J, with 13 bases between. Here the CDR3 reads CSVILGLAGELFF. CDR3 DNA sequence: TGCAGCGTTATATTAGGGTTGGCCGGGGAGCTGTTTTTT.

The chain links TRBV7-9 to TRBJ2-1; D is uncertain. V was shortened by 2 bases and J by 6 bases, with 5 bases between the two germline ends. In germline, CDR1 is SEHNR, CDR2 FQNEAQ (reference sequence). The CDR3 covers 12 residues. CDR3 bases: TGTGCCAGCAGCTTACAGACCAATGAGCAGTTCTTC. Translation gives CASSLQTNEQFF.

The chain is built from TRBV27 and TRBJ2-3; tentatively, D is TRBD2 (5 bases). Looked up from germline, CDR1 is MNHEY and CDR2 is SMNVEV (reference sequence). The CDR3 has 14 amino acids. The V and J ends lost 10 bases and 3 bases respectively, with 17 bases between them. The CDR3 sequence is CATAGGWRTDTQYF. The CDR3, as DNA: TGTGCCACCGCCGGCGGGTGGAGAACAGATACGCAGTATTTT.

This clone was counted between two and nine times. The chain combines TRBV7-2 with TRBJ2-1, with D unresolved. The length of the CDR3 is 14 residues. The V gene lost 1 base and the J gene lost 6 bases, with 10 bases spanning the gap. In germline, CDR1 is SGHTA, CDR2 FQGNSA. The CDR3 is CASSLGWGFNEQFF. CDR3 DNA: TGTGCCAGCAGCTTAGGGTGGGGATTCAATGAGCAGTTCTTC.

This sequence joins TRBV2 and TRBJ1-6, with 7 bases lining up with TRBD1. The CDR3 has 15 amino acids. Germline assignment: CDR1 SNHLY and CDR2 FYNNEI. With V trimmed by 10 bases and J by 9 bases, 15 bases remained unmatched. CDR3 DNA sequence: TGTGCCACCGGGCTAGACAGGGCCATAGGTTCACCCCTCCACTTT. Protein sequence: CATGLDRAIGSPLHF.

The chain joins TRBV27 to TRBJ2-7; D ambiguous. Germline CDR1 is MNHEY and CDR2 is SMNVEV (reference sequence). Trimming took 3 bases from V and 2 from J, leaving 8 bases between them. The CDR3 extends over 13 amino acids. CDR3 sequence (DNA): TGTGCCAGCAGTTTTCGGTCCGCCTACGAGCAGTACTTC. Its protein product is CASSFRSAYEQYF.

This chain joins TRBV4-1 and TRBJ2-7; 7 bases agree with TRBD2. V was clipped by 1 base and J by 4 bases; unmatched bases: 7. The germline gives CDR1 MGHRA, CDR2 YSYEKL. CDR3 length: 15 amino acids. The CDR3 loop reads CASSQGGSFSYEQYF. The CDR3 coding sequence is TGCGCCAGCAGCCAAGGCGGGAGCTTCTCTTACGAGCAGTACTTC.

The chain couples TRBV7-6 to TRBJ2-3; 10 nucleotides agree with TRBD2. The germline gives CDR1 SGHVS, CDR2 FNYEAQ. The CDR3 totals 14 residues. Germline trimming cut 4 bases from V and 8 bases from J; bases unmatched to any gene: 6. For the CDR3, the DNA is TGTGCCAGCAGCTCGGGGCTAGCGGGAGTTACGCAGTATTTT. This gives the protein CASSSGLAGVTQYF.

The genes are TRBV5-1 and TRBJ2-1, with D unclear. Germline loops: CDR1 SGHRS, CDR2 YFSETQ. V was shortened by 4 bases and J by 2 bases, with 13 bases between the two germline ends. The CDR3 is made up of 15 amino acids. DNA of the CDR3: TGCGCCAGCAGCCCGGCCGGGTCAGCCTACAATGAGCAGTTCTTC. It encodes CASSPAGSAYNEQFF.

The chain recombines TRBV9 with TRBJ1-1; D gene uncertain. The CDR3 has 13 amino acids. The V end lost 2 bases, the J end lost 3 bases, and 8 bases lay between the germline ends. Looked up from germline, CDR1 is SGDLS and CDR2 is YYNGEE. The CDR3 spells CASSVSPDTEAFF. For the CDR3, the DNA is TGTGCCAGCAGCGTCTCCCCGGACACTGAAGCTTTCTTT.

The chain employs TRBV15 and TRBJ1-1; 7 nucleotides agree with TRBD1. V shed 3 bases and J 4 bases; nucleotides not matched to a gene: 14. Germline V gene lookup returns CDR1 LNHNV and CDR2 YYDKDF (reference sequence). The CDR3 runs 17 residues. CDR3 in DNA: TGTGCCACCAGCAGGGCCGTAGGGGGCCGGTCGGTCACTGAAGCTTTCTTT. This sequence encodes CATSRAVGGRSVTEAFF. The full variable domain, completed using reference TRBV15 and TRBJ1-1, is DAMVIQNPRYQVTQFGKPVTLSCSQTLNHNVMYWYQQKSSQAPKLLFHYYDKDFNNEADTPDNFQSRRPNTSFCFLDIRSPGLGDTAMYLCATSRAVGGRSVTEAFFGQGTRLTVV.

The chain couples TRBV7-2 to TRBJ2-1; D is unclear. The length of the CDR3 is 11 residues. V was pared by 4 bases and J by 9 bases, with 7 bases between. Germline assignment: CDR1 SGHTA and CDR2 FQGNSA. CDR3 in DNA: TGTGCCAGCAGCTATCTAGGTGAGCAGTTCTTC. It yields the protein CASSYLGEQFF.

This chain links TRBV7-9 with TRBJ2-3; D remains ambiguous. Germline CDR1 and CDR2: SEHNR and FQNEAQ (reference sequence). This CDR3 is built from 14 residues. V shed 0 bases and J shed 6 bases, with 10 bases lying between them. CDR3 amino acids: CASSLAGTVDTQYF. The CDR3 DNA sequence: TGTGCCAGCAGCTTAGCGGGTACCGTGGATACGCAGTATTTT. The full variable domain, completed using reference TRBV7-9 and TRBJ2-3, is DTGVSQNPRHKITKRGQNVTFRCDPISEHNRLYWYRQTLGQGPEFLTYFQNEAQLEKSRLLSDRFSAERPKGSFSTLEIQRTEQGDSAMYLCASSLAGTVDTQYFGPGTRLTVL.

The V call is TRBV6-4, the J call TRBJ2-3; D not resolved. V lost 2 bases and J 0 bases, leaving 18 bases between the germline ends. The CDR3 spans 18 residues. Germline V gene data show CDR1 as MRHNA and CDR2 as SNTAGT. DNA of the CDR3: TGTGCCAGCAGTGACCCCCGTTTTAGTATGGGCAGCACAGATACGCAGTATTTT. It codes for CASSDPRFSMGSTDTQYF.

The chain employs TRBV7-9 and TRBJ2-2; no firm D call. CDR3 length: 17 residues. With 1 base removed from V and 2 bases from J, the gap between germline ends came to 14 bases. Germline V lookup: CDR1 SEHNR, CDR2 FQNEAQ (reference sequence). The chain's CDR3 is CASSLGYLPQNTGELFF. CDR3 bases: TGTGCCAGCAGCTTAGGGTATTTACCGCAAAACACCGGGGAGCTGTTTTTT.

The rearrangement joins TRBV4-1 to TRBJ1-4, with a possible D match to TRBD1 (6 bases). V was shortened by 4 bases and J by 7 bases, with 10 bases between the two germline ends. The CDR3 has 13 amino acids. CDR1 is MGHRA and CDR2 is YSYEKL in the germline V gene. The CDR3 loop is CASSLQGTEKLFF. DNA for the CDR3: TGCGCCAGCAGCCTTCAGGGGACTGAAAAACTGTTTTTT.

The rearrangement uses TRBV6-6 and TRBJ1-2; weak D call: TRBD1 (6 bases). CDR3 length: 14 residues. Trimming took 2 bases from V and 8 from J, leaving 15 bases between them. Germline assignment: CDR1 MNHNY and CDR2 SVGAGI (reference sequence). As DNA, the CDR3 is TGTGCCAGCAGTTACACGACAGGTGGGCGAGGCTACACCTTC. Translation gives CASSYTTGGRGYTF.

This clone was seen a single time. J is TRBJ2-2 and V is TRBV9, with 7 bases aligning to TRBD2. Germline CDR1 reads SGDLS; CDR2 reads YYNGEE. Trimming took 7 bases from V and 0 from J; bases not matched to a gene: 12. CDR3 length: 17 amino acids. CDR3 protein: CASRSGGWRANTGELFF. The CDR3 DNA reads as TGTGCCAGCCGGTCCGGGGGGTGGCGGGCGAACACCGGGGAGCTGTTTTTT.

This chain links TRBV4-1 with TRBJ2-7; TRBD1 matches 10 bases. With 5 bases clipped from V and 1 base from J, the junction kept 8 bases outside the gene matches. CDR1 MGHRA and CDR2 YSYEKL come from the germline V gene. The CDR3 has 16 amino acids. The CDR3 DNA reads as TGCGCCAGCAGCGTAAGCGGGACAGGGGAATCCTACGAGCAGTACTTC. Protein: CASSVSGTGESYEQYF.

J is TRBJ2-3 and V is TRBV5-1; D is undetermined. The length of the CDR3 is 14 residues. V lost 0 bases and J 1 base, leaving 6 bases between the germline ends. The germline V gene encodes CDR1 SGHRS and CDR2 YFSETQ. CDR3 DNA: TGCGCCAGCAGCTTGGCCGTAGGCACAGATACGCAGTATTTT. It specifies CASSLAVGTDTQYF.

The chain employs TRBV14 and TRBJ2-7; D is perhaps TRBD1 (6 bases). V was pared by 6 bases and J by 0 bases, with 18 bases between. Germline CDR1 and CDR2: SGHDN and FVKESK. CDR3 length: 16 amino acids. For the CDR3, the DNA is TGTGCCAGCAGAGGGCAGGGGACGGACCTCTCCTACGAGCAGTACTTC. The encoded protein is CASRGQGTDLSYEQYF. Together with reference TRBV14 and TRBJ2-7, the CDR3 gives the full variable domain: EAGVTQFPSHSVIEKGQTVTLRCDPISGHDNLYWYRRVMGKEIKFLLHFVKESKQDESGMPNNRFLAERTGGTYSTLKVQPAELEDSGVYFCASRGQGTDLSYEQYFGPGTRLTVT.

This clone was counted a single time. This chain joins TRBV28 and TRBJ2-7; the match to TRBD2 covers 8 bases. The ends lost 3 bases at V and 0 bases at J; junction bases unmatched: 7. This CDR3 has 16 amino acids. Germline loops: CDR1 MDHEN, CDR2 SYDVKM. The CDR3 loop reads CASSFSLAGLSYEQYF. For the CDR3, the DNA is TGTGCCAGCAGTTTCTCCCTAGCGGGTCTCTCCTACGAGCAGTACTTC.